This record looks at one T cell receptor beta chain sequence and its context. These data are taken from a study of blood T cell repertoires in COVID-19. Study overall: Whether acute or convalescent, the COVID-19 samples came from the United States, Italy and Spain. Sources were T cells, B-cell-depleted T cells, or PBMCs; the material itself was cDNA or gDNA.

Authors' data handling: Estimation of nucleated cell counts was performed using reference gene primer amplification. Repertoires were generated with immunoSEQ multiplex PCR, while TCRdb's copy carries only in-frame clones and drops some. The V and J calls and clone size come from that table; D and trimming were worked out from the DNA. The table lists 75,000 to 90,000 clones, around 86% of them singletons. This clonotype was sampled from a man between 50 and 59 years old with active or convalescent COVID-19. The sample consisted of peripheral blood.

The CDR3 region is CASSVGGQGTDTQYF. The CDR3 region has the DNA TGTGCCAGCAGCGTGGGGGGGCAGGGCACAGATACGCAGTATTTT. The chain uses TRBV9 and TRBJ2-3; the D gene is possibly TRBD2 (7 bases). Trimming cost V 2 bases and J 1 base, with 11 bases left between them. Per germline, CDR1 SGDLS and CDR2 YYNGEE. The CDR3 totals 15 residues.